One sample yielded the 17 T cell receptor beta chains listed below, sequenced in a study of T cell changes during pregnancy in multiple sclerosis. TCRdb's table, derived via immunoSEQ multiplex PCR, lists solely in-frame clones and lacks some. The table has over 60,000 clones, about 96% seen once. Material: CD8+ T cells from peripheral blood mononuclear cells, obtained after pregnancy. The receptors come from a female donor with multiple sclerosis, enrolled in a pregnancy study.

The chain carries TRBV14 and TRBJ2-5, with 11 bases matching TRBD2. Germline V gene data show CDR1 as SGHDN and CDR2 as FVKESK. This CDR3 spans 18 amino acids. Unmatched junction bases numbered 9, after V lost 3 bases and J lost 0 bases. The CDR3: CASSQKGLAVGYQETQYF. CDR3 coding DNA: TGTGCCAGCAGCCAGAAGGGACTAGCGGTCGGTTACCAAGAGACCCAGTACTTC.

The chain has TRBV28 and TRBJ2-7; 9 bases align to TRBD2. The V gene end was trimmed by 5 bases and the J gene end by 2 bases; junction bases not matched to a gene: 4. The V gene's germline CDR1 is MDHEN and CDR2 SYDVKM. CDR3 length: 14 residues. The CDR3 DNA sequence: TGTGCCAGCAGTCTGAGCGGGAGGACCTACGAGCAGTACTTC. This sequence encodes CASSLSGRTYEQYF. Full variable domain (remainder filled in from reference TRBV28 and TRBJ2-7): DVKVTQSSRYLVKRTGEKVFLECVQDMDHENMFWYRQDPGLGLRLIYFSYDVKMKEKGDIPEGYSVSREKKERFSLILESASTNQTSMYLCASSLSGRTYEQYFGPGTRLTVT.

The chain carries TRBV27 and TRBJ1-1; the D gene is possibly TRBD1 (6 bases). Per germline, CDR1 MNHEY and CDR2 SMNVEV (reference sequence). This CDR3 has 13 residues. Here the CDR3 reads CASHSGGFTEAFF. CDR3 in DNA: TGTGCATCCCACTCTGGGGGCTTTACTGAAGCTTTCTTT.

The J gene is TRBJ2-5, the V gene TRBV27, with a tentative D call TRBD2 (6 bases). The CDR3 sequence is 14 residues long. Trimming stripped 4 bases from V and 4 bases from J, with 13 bases between. CDR1 is MNHEY, CDR2 SMNVEV, per germline (reference sequence). CDR3 amino acids: CASSSGLSPETQYF. Written as DNA, the CDR3 is TGTGCCAGCAGTTCCGGACTATCCCCAGAGACCCAGTACTTC.

The V gene is TRBV6-6, the J gene TRBJ2-1; D is undetermined. Germline lookup yields CDR1 MNHNY and CDR2 SVGAGI (reference sequence). Trimming stripped 6 bases from V and 8 bases from J, with 8 bases between. The CDR3 runs to 11 residues. CDR3 DNA sequence: TGTGCCAGCAGCTACCTCCATGAGCAGTTCTTC. This encodes CASSYLHEQFF.

J is TRBJ2-1 and V is TRBV28; 9 bases are shared with TRBD2. Germline V CDR1 and CDR2: MDHEN, SYDVKM. Trimming removed 3 bases from V and 10 bases from J; junction bases left unmatched: 4. The CDR3 totals 13 residues. The DNA for the CDR3 is TGTGCCAGCAGTTTCAGTCTAGCGGGAGAGCAGTTCTTC. Protein product: CASSFSLAGEQFF. Combining the CDR3 with reference TRBV28 and TRBJ2-1 gives the whole variable domain DVKVTQSSRYLVKRTGEKVFLECVQDMDHENMFWYRQDPGLGLRLIYFSYDVKMKEKGDIPEGYSVSREKKERFSLILESASTNQTSMYLCASSFSLAGEQFFGPGTRLTVL.

The rearrangement links TRBV15 to TRBJ2-2; maybe TRBD1 (5 bases). The ends were cut back, 3 bases at V and 5 bases at J, with 16 bases in the middle. The CDR3 loop spans 16 amino acids. Looked up from germline, CDR1 is LNHNV and CDR2 is YYDKDF (reference sequence). Here the CDR3 reads CATSSPDLGDTGELFF. CDR3 bases: TGTGCCACCAGCAGTCCAGACCTAGGGGATACCGGGGAGCTGTTTTTT.

The chain employs TRBV29-1 and TRBJ2-1, with 10 bases matching TRBD2. V trimming: 5 bases; J trimming: 4 bases; junction bases outside the gene matches: 8. This CDR3 comprises 15 residues. Germline values: CDR1 SQVTM, CDR2 ANQGSEA. CDR3 sequence reads: CSVPLAGLAYNEQFF. DNA of the CDR3: TGCAGCGTTCCCCTTGCGGGACTAGCGTACAATGAGCAGTTCTTC.

This chain joins TRBV7-9 and TRBJ2-1; a weak D match, TRBD2 (5 bases). The CDR3 is made up of 12 amino acids. Germline values: CDR1 SEHNR, CDR2 FQNEAQ (reference sequence). Trimming shortened V by 5 bases and J by 5 bases, and 7 bases separated the two germline ends. CDR3 amino acids: CASSPGNNEQFF. In nucleotides, the CDR3 is TGTGCCAGCAGCCCCGGGAACAATGAGCAGTTCTTC. Combining the CDR3 with reference TRBV7-9 and TRBJ2-1 gives the whole variable domain DTGVSQNPRHKITKRGQNVTFRCDPISEHNRLYWYRQTLGQGPEFLTYFQNEAQLEKSRLLSDRFSAERPKGSFSTLEIQRTEQGDSAMYLCASSPGNNEQFFGPGTRLTVL.

The rearrangement links TRBV7-6 to TRBJ2-1; 9 bases align to TRBD2. CDR3 length: 17 residues. Germline V gene sequence: CDR1 SGHVS, CDR2 FNYEAQ. The ends lost 0 bases at V and 3 bases at J; junction bases unmatched: 6. CDR3 loop: CASSLAAAGGVYNEQFF. DNA of the CDR3: TGTGCCAGCAGCTTAGCAGCAGCGGGAGGAGTCTACAATGAGCAGTTCTTC.

The chain couples TRBV28 to TRBJ2-1; TRBD1 matches 7 bases. Germline CDR1 is MDHEN and CDR2 is SYDVKM. The CDR3 totals 11 residues. V trimming: 5 bases; J trimming: 10 bases; junction bases outside the gene matches: 2. CDR3 loop: CASSPGQEQFF. The CDR3 DNA reads as TGTGCCAGCAGTCCGGGACAGGAGCAGTTCTTC.

The genes are TRBV30 and TRBJ1-5; D is ambiguous. The CDR3 loop spans 16 amino acids. CDR1 is GTSNPN, CDR2 SVGIG, per germline (reference sequence). Trimming shortened V by 1 base and J by 2 bases, and 15 bases separated the two germline ends. The CDR3 nucleotides read TGTGCCTGGAGTGCCACAGTGGGTATCGGCAATCAGCCCCAGCATTTT. Translation gives CAWSATVGIGNQPQHF.

This chain uses TRBV11-3 with TRBJ2-3, with D perhaps matching TRBD2 (7 bases). V was cut by 2 bases and J by 4 bases, with 19 bases left in between. Per germline, CDR1 SGHNT and CDR2 YENEEA. The CDR3 totals 17 residues. The CDR3 loop reads CASSLRGAGELPDTQYF. Here the CDR3 DNA reads TGTGCCAGCAGCTTAAGGGGGGCGGGAGAACTCCCAGATACGCAGTATTTT.

This chain uses TRBV7-9 with TRBJ2-2; 7 nucleotides agree with TRBD1. The CDR3 covers 15 residues. The V gene's germline CDR1 is SEHNR and CDR2 FQNEAQ (reference sequence). The V gene end was trimmed by 5 bases and the J gene end by 0 bases; junction bases not matched to a gene: 3. The CDR3 is CASSPGQTNTGELFF. DNA of the CDR3: TGTGCCAGCAGCCCGGGACAGACGAACACCGGGGAGCTGTTTTTT.

The rearrangement links TRBV28 to TRBJ2-7; D ambiguous. The germline V gene encodes CDR1 MDHEN and CDR2 SYDVKM. Trimming removed 4 bases from V and 4 bases from J, with 8 bases in between. There are 12 residues in the CDR3. The CDR3 here is CASSSPRYEQYF. CDR3 nucleotides: TGTGCCAGCAGTTCCCCCCGTTACGAGCAGTACTTC.

This rearrangement joins TRBV28 to TRBJ2-3, with D perhaps matching TRBD2 (6 bases). Trimming took off 1 base at V and 4 bases at J, with 12 bases between the two ends. Per germline, CDR1 MDHEN and CDR2 SYDVKM. CDR3 length equals 15 residues. CDR3 in amino acids: CASSLFRDSADTQYF. The CDR3 DNA is TGTGCCAGCAGTTTATTCCGGGACTCCGCAGATACGCAGTATTTT.

This sequence joins TRBV4-2 and TRBJ2-3; the D gene is possibly TRBD1 (5 bases). The CDR3 is 14 amino acids. Germline V gives CDR1 LGHNA, CDR2 YNFKEQ. The V end lost 5 bases, the J end lost 4 bases, and 13 bases lay between the germline ends. CDR3 residues: CASSFGAYSDTQYF. In DNA, the CDR3 is TGTGCCAGCAGCTTTGGGGCTTATTCAGATACGCAGTATTTT.